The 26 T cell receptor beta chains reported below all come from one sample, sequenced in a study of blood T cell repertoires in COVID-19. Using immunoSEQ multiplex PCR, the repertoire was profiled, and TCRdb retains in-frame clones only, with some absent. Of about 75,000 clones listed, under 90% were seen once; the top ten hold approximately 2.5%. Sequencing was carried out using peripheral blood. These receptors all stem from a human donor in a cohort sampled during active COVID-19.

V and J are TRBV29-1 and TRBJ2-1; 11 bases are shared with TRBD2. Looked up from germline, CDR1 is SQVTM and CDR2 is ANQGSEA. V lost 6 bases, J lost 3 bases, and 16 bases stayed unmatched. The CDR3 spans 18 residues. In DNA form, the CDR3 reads TGCAGCGTCGAATCCCTCAGGACTAGCGGGCGCTTCTACAATGAGCAGTTCTTC. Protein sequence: CSVESLRTSGRFYNEQFF.

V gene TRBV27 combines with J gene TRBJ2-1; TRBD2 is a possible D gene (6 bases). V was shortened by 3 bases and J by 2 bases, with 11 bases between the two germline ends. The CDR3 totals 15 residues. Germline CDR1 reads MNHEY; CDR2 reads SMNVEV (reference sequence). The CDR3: CASSFGGATYNEQFF. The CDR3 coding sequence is TGTGCCAGCAGTTTTGGCGGGGCAACCTACAATGAGCAGTTCTTC.

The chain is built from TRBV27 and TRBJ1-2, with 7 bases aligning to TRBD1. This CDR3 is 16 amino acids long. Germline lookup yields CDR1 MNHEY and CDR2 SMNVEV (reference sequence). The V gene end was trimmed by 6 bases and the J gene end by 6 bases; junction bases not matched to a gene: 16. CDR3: CASSPHQRVQGDGYTF. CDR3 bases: TGTGCCAGCAGCCCCCACCAAAGGGTTCAGGGGGATGGCTACACCTTC.

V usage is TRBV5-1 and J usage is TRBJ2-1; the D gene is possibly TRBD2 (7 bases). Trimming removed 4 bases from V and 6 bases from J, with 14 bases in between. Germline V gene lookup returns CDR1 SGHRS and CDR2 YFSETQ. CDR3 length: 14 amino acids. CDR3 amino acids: CASSPGGGGNEQFF. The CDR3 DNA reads TGCGCCAGCAGCCCTGGGGGAGGGGGCAATGAGCAGTTCTTC.

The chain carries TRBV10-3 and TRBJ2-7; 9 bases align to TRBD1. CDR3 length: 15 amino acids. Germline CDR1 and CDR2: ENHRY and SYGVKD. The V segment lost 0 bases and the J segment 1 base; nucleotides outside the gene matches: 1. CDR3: CAISESTGGSYEQYF. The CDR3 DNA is TGTGCCATCAGTGAGTCGACAGGGGGATCCTACGAGCAGTACTTC.

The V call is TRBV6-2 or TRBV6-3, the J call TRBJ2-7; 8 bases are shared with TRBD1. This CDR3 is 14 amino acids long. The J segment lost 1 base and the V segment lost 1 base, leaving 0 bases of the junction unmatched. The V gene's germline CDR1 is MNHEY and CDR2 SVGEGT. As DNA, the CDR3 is TGTGCCAGCAGTTACTGGACAGGGTCCTACGAGCAGTACTTC. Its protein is CASSYWTGSYEQYF.

CDR3 loop: CASRFVGRLGTDTQYF. DNA of the CDR3: TGTGCCAGCCGTTTTGTGGGGAGGCTTGGCACAGATACGCAGTATTTT. V usage is TRBV6-2 or TRBV6-3 and J usage is TRBJ2-3, with a weak D call TRBD2 (6 bases). CDR1 and CDR2 from the germline V gene are MNHEY and SVGEGT. V was shortened by 8 bases and J by 1 base, with 19 bases between the two germline ends. CDR3 length: 16 residues.

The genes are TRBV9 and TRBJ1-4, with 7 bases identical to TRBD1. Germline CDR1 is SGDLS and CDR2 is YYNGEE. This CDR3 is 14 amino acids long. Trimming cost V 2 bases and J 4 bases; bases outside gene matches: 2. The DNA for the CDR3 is TGTGCCAGCAGCGTGGGGACAGTTAATGAAAAACTGTTTTTT. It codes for CASSVGTVNEKLFF.

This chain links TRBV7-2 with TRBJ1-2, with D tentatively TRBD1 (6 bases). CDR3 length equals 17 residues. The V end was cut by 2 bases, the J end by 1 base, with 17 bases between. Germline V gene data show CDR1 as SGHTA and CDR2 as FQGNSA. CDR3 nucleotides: TGTGCCAGCAGCTTACGGGGTCGGGGGGCGGATAACTATGGCTACACCTTC. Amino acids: CASSLRGRGADNYGYTF.

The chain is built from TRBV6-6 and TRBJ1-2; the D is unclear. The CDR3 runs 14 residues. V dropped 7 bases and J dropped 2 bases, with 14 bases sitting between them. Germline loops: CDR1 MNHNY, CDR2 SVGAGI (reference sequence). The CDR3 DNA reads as TGTGCCAGCACCCCCCCGGGGAGGAACTATGGCTACACCTTC. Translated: CASTPPGRNYGYTF.

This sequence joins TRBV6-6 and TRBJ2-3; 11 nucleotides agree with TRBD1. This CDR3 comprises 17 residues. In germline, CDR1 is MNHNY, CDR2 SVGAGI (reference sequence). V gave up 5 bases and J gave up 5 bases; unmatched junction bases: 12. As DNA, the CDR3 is TGTGCCAGCAGTCAAAGTGGGACAGGGGGTTATGGAGATACGCAGTATTTT. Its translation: CASSQSGTGGYGDTQYF.

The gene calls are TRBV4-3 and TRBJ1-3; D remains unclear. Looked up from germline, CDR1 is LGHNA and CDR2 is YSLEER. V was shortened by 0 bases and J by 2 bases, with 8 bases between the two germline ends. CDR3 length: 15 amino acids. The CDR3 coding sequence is TGCGCCAGCAGCCAAGATTCGGAGGCTGGAAACACCATATATTTT. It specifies CASSQDSEAGNTIYF.

The CDR3 here is CASTYGTESSYEQYF. CDR3 nucleotide sequence: TGTGCCAGTACCTATGGCACAGAAAGCTCCTACGAGCAGTACTTC. The chain is built from TRBV19 and TRBJ2-7; D not certain. CDR1 and CDR2 (germline): LNHDA, SQIVND (reference sequence). The CDR3 extends over 15 amino acids. The germline V and J ends were trimmed by 7 bases and 0 bases, with 16 bases remaining between them.

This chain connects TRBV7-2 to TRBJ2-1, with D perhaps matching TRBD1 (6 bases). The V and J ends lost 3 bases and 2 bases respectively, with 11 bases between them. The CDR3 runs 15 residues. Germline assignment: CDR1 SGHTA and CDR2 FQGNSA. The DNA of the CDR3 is TGTGCCAGCAGCTTTTACAGGGATACCTACAATGAGCAGTTCTTC. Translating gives CASSFYRDTYNEQFF.

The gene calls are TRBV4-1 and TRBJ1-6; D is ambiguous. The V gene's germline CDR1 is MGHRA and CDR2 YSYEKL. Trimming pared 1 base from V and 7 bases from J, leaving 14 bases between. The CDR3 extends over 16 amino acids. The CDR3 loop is CASSQVGGKPNSPLHF. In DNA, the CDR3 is TGCGCCAGCAGCCAAGTAGGAGGGAAGCCAAATTCACCCCTCCACTTT.

CDR3 in DNA: TGTGCCACCAGTGGCCCGGGACTAGTCAACGAGCAGTTCTTC. It translates to CATSGPGLVNEQFF. V and J are TRBV24-1 and TRBJ2-1; TRBD2 matches 8 bases. The ends lost 5 bases at V and 10 bases at J; junction bases unmatched: 9. The CDR3 is 14 amino acids. CDR1 is KGHDR and CDR2 is SFDVKD in the germline V gene.

The CDR3 nucleotides read TGTGCCAGCAGTTTTTATCGGACAGGGCCGTCCTACGAGCAGTACTTC. Its translation is CASSFYRTGPSYEQYF. The genes are TRBV28 and TRBJ2-7, with TRBD1 identical over 8 bases. The CDR3 loop spans 16 amino acids. Germline V gives CDR1 MDHEN, CDR2 SYDVKM. With V trimmed by 3 bases and J by 1 base, 8 bases remained unmatched.

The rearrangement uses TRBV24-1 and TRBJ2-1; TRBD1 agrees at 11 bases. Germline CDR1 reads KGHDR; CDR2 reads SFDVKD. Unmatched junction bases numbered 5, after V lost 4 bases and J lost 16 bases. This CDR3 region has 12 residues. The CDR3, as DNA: TGTGCCACCAGTGACGGACAGGGGGCGTCTTTCTTC. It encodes CATSDGQGASFF.

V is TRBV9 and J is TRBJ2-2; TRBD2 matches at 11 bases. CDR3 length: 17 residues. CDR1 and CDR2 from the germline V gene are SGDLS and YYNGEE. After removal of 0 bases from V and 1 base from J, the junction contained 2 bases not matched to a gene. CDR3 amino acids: CASSVGLAGGNTGELFF. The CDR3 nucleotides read TGTGCCAGCAGCGTAGGGCTAGCGGGGGGGAACACCGGGGAGCTGTTTTTT.

The CDR3 coding sequence is TGTGCCAGCAGCTTAGCATTAGCGGGATACACAGATACGCAGTATTTT. Translated: CASSLALAGYTDTQYF. V is TRBV7-2 and J is TRBJ2-3, with TRBD2 identical over 8 bases. This CDR3 region has 16 residues. Germline lookup yields CDR1 SGHTA and CDR2 FQGNSA. V lost 0 bases, J lost 2 bases, and 4 bases stayed unmatched.

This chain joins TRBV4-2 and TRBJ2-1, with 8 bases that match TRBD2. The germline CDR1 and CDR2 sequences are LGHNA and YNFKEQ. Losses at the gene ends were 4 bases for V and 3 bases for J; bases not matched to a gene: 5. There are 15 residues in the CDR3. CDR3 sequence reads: CASSPGTSGYNEQFF. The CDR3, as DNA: TGTGCCAGCAGCCCTGGTACTAGCGGCTACAATGAGCAGTTCTTC.

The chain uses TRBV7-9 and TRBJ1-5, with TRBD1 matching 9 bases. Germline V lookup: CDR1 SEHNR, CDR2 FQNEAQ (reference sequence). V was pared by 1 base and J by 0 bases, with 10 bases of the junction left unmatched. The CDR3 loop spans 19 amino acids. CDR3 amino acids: CASSLVFPGQGYSNQPQHF. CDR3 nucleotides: TGTGCCAGCAGCTTAGTCTTCCCGGGACAGGGATATAGCAATCAGCCCCAGCATTTT.

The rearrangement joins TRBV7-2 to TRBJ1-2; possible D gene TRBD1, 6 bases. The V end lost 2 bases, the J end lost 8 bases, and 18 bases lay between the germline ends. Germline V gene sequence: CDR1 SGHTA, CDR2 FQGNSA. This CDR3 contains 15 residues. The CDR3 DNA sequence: TGTGCCAGCAGCTTAATATGGGGGCAAACGGAAGGCTACACCTTC. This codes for CASSLIWGQTEGYTF.

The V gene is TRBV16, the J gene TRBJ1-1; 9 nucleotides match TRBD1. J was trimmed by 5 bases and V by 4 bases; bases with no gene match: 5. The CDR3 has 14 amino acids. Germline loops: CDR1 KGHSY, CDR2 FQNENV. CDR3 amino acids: CASSRGQGRTEAFF. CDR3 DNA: TGTGCCAGCAGCCGAGGACAGGGGAGAACTGAAGCTTTCTTT.

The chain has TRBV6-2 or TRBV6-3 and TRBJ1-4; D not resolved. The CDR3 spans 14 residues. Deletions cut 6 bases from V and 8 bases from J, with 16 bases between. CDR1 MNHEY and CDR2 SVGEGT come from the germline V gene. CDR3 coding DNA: TGTGCCAGCAGCCCACGCGGGGTCTGGGAAAAACTGTTTTTT. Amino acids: CASSPRGVWEKLFF.

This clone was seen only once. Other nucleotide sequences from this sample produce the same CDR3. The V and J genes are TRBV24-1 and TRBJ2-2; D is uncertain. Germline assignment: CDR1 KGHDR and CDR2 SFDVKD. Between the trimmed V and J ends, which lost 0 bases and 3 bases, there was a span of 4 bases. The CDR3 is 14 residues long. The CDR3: CATSDLTDTGELFF. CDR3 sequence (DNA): TGTGCCACCAGTGATTTGACAGACACCGGGGAGCTGTTTTTT.